This entry is about one T cell receptor (beta chain). What antigen it recognizes has not been identified. No qualities accompany the bases; no much larger clone lies one base away. CD8 naive samples were obtained by positive selection for CCR7 among CD45RO-negative cells, yielding a CD45RA+CCR7+ population from which TemRA cells were excluded. Healthy HIV-negative adults with no recently reported acute infections or vaccinations were included as donors. Every donor was a Caucasian adult residing in Nashville, Tennessee, USA. After blood collection by leukapheresis, PBMCs were isolated using Ficoll-Histopaque density gradient centrifugation and then cryopreserved in the vapor phase of liquid nitrogen. Analytical flow cytometry was used to check the purity and quantity of every magnetically sorted T cell population. Genomic DNA was isolated from every sorted fraction and measured by UV absorbance on a Nanodrop 2000c.

Taken from the germline V gene, the CDR1 and CDR2 loops are MGHDK and SYGVNS. Measured from the cysteine to the phenylalanine, the CDR3 is 15 residues long. Only the CDR3 DNA stays, 45 bases, in frame from base 1. V is shortened by 8 bases, J by 5 bases, and the region joining them spans 22 bases. The data were obtained in a study of shared clonotypes between healthy human individuals (dated by TCRdb to the early 2020s). About the investigation overall: The cohort included a few men and a couple of women between 18 and 49 years of age. Per donor, three plates each were used for CD4 naive and CD4 memory, two for CD8 naive, and one for CD8 memory. Blood TCR repertoires of roughly 5 healthy adults were deeply sequenced to estimate repertoire size and the extent of clonotype sharing between individuals. Different laboratories and diverse techniques were used to prepare libraries and sequence TCR repertoires, to increase sequencing depth and limit assay-specific biases. Per donor, leukapheresis produced somewhere between about 0.85 and 10 billion PBMCs.

Using the deep immunoSEQ assay, TCR CDR3 regions were amplified from genomic DNA by multiplex PCR. Extracted genomic DNA from each cell subset was distributed evenly across all wells of several immunoSEQ 96-well plates, and each plate was treated as a replicate. For sorted subsets, roughly 0.2 ug genomic DNA, equal to 25,000 to 35,000 T cell genomes, was loaded into each replicate PCR. Purified libraries were quantified with a Qubit 3.0 fluorometer, sized on a Bioanalyzer 2100, and re-quantified with the KAPA Library Quantification kit. Every immunoSEQ 96-well plate was sequenced on a dedicated single-read 150-cycle Illumina NextSeq 550 flow cell. In the authors' own workflow: The immunoSEQ output contained only junctional sequences without quality scores, so filtering could not match that applied to full-length reads. To assign V/J genes and CDR3, sequences were annotated using PyIR, a Python wrapper for IgBLAST v1.9, with IMGT germline references. Reads with weak V/J assignments (E-value above 1e-6), missing CDR3, stop codons, out-of-frame junctions, or ambiguous translated residues were removed. V3J clonotypes were defined as sequences sharing an identical inferred V gene, J gene, and CDR3 amino acid sequence. Percentage overlap between repertoires was computed as shared unique clonotypes divided by the size of the smaller repertoire. Repertoire richness was assessed with RTK rarefaction, the Chao1 estimator, and Recon v2.1 estimates of unobserved clonotypes. OLGA was used to compute generation probabilities for all TCRbeta clonotypes that the gDNA method yielded from four donors. TCRdb provides this immuneACCESS table in a form limited to in-frame rearrangements. Some clones are lacking; in checked studies, under half of them reflect an unresolved V gene, and why the rest are absent is not known. From that table come the V and J calls and clone size; the DNA was used to work out D and trimming. This sample comprises approximately 1.9 million clones, 80% to 95% of them detected only once. Together, the top ten hold 1.5% to 2% of the sample.

What the study reported, not specific to this receptor: Pairwise subsampling led to the expectation that sequencing depth would affect the degree of clonotype sharing among donors. Sampling was limited to blood, and TCR repertoires in tissue likely differ from TCR repertoires in blood. The small number of donors limited the genetic and exposure-history diversity represented. Naive subsets generally had larger estimated clonotype richness than memory subsets. Incomplete sequencing was indicated by rarefaction of sorted-subset datasets, despite the large sequencing depth. Higher generation probabilities were observed for clonotypes shared by all four sorted-subset donors than for non-shared clonotypes. Sharing across four donors was observed for about 5% of naive CD4, under 4% of naive CD8, about 2.3% of memory CD4, and roughly 0.4% of memory CD8 clonotypes.

The specimen sequenced was naive CD8+ T cells from PBMCs. Per the publication, the cell subset or site label means: CD45RA+CCR7+. This chain is built from TRBV25-1 and TRBJ2-7; matching of 8 bases hints at TRBD1 as the D gene. The TCR comes from a man between 18 and 35 years old in good health. Some clones in this sample may be carry-over from other donors' samples. This receptor has the CDR3 CASWDRTGRADEQYF. The nucleotides are TGTGCCAGCTGGGACCGGACAGGGAGGGCCGACGAGCAGTACTTC.